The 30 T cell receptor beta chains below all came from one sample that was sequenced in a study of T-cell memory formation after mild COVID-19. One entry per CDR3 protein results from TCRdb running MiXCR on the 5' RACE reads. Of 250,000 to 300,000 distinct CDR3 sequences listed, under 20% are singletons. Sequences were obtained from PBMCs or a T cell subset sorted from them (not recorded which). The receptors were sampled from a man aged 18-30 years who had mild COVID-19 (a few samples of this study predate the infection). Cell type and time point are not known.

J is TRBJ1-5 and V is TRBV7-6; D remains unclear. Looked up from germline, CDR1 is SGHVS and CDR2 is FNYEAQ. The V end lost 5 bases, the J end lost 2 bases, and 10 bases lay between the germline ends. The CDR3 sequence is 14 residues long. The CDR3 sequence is CASSRTSGNQPQHF. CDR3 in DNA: TGTGCCAGCAGCCGTACTAGTGGCAATCAGCCCCAGCATTTT.

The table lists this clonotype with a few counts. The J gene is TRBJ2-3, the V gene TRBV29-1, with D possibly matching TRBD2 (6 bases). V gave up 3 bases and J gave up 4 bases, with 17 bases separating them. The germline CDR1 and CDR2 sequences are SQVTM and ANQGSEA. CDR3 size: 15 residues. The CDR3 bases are TGCAGCGTTGATGGACCGGGACTGGGAGCAGATACGCAGTATTTT. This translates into CSVDGPGLGADTQYF.

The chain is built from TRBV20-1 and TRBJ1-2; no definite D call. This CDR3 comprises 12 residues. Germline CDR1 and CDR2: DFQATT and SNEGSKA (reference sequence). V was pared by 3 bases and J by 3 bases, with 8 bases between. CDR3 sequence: CSASSGDYGYTF. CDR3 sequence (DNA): TGCAGTGCTAGCTCTGGGGACTATGGCTACACCTTC.

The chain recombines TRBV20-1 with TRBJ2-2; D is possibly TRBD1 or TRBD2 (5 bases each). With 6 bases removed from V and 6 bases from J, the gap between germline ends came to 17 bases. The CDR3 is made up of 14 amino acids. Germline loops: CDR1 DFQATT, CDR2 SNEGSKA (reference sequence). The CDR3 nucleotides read TGCAGTGCCGGAGCCTTCTCGGGGCCCGGGGAGCTGTTTTTT. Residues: CSAGAFSGPGELFF.

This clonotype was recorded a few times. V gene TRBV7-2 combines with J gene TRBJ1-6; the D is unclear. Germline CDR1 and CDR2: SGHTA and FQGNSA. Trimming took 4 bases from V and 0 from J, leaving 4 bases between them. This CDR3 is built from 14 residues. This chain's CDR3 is CASSSSSYNSPLHF. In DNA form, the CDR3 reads TGTGCCAGCAGCTCGAGCTCCTATAATTCACCCCTCCACTTT.

The CDR3 reads CSARSSGQPHTGSYNEQFF. In nucleotides, the CDR3 is TGCAGTGCTAGATCTTCCGGACAGCCTCACACCGGGTCGTACAATGAGCAGTTCTTC. This rearrangement joins TRBV20-1 to TRBJ2-1, with D perhaps matching TRBD1 (6 bases). V was trimmed by 2 bases and J by 4 bases, leaving 27 bases between them. Germline CDR1 reads DFQATT; CDR2 reads SNEGSKA (reference sequence). The CDR3 consists of 19 residues.

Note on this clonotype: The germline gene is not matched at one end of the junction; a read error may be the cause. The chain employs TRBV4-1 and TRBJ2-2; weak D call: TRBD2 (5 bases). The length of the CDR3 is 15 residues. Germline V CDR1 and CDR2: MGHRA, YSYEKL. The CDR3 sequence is CASSQEDGETGKLFF. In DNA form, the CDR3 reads TGCGCCAGCAGCCAAGAAGATGGGGAGACCGGGAAGCTGTTTTTT.

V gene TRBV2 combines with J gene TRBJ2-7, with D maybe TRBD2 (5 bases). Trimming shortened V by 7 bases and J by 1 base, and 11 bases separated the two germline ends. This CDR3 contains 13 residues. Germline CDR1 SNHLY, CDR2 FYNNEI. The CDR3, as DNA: TGTGCCAGCACCCCACTAGGGTCCTACGAGCAGTACTTC. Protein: CASTPLGSYEQYF.

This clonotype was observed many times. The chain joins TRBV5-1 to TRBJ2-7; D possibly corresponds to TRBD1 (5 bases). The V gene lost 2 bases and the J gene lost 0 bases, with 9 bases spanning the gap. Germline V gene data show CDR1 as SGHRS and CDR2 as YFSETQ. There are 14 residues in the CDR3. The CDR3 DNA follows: TGCGCCAGCAGCTTCGACAGCTTCTCCTACGAGCAGTACGTC. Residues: CASSFDSFSYEQYV.

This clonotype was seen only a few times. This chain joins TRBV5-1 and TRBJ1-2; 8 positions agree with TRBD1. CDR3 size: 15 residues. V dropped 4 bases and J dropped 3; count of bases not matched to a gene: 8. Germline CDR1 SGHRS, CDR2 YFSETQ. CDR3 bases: TGCGCCAGCAGCACAGGGGGGAGCGCGGACTATGGCTACACCTTC. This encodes CASSTGGSADYGYTF.

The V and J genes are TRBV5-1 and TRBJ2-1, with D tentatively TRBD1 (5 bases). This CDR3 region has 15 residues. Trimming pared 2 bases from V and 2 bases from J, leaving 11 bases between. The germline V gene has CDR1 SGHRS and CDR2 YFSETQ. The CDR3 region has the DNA TGCGCCAGCAGCTTCGTACAGGAGACCTACAATGAGCAGTTCTTC. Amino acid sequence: CASSFVQETYNEQFF.

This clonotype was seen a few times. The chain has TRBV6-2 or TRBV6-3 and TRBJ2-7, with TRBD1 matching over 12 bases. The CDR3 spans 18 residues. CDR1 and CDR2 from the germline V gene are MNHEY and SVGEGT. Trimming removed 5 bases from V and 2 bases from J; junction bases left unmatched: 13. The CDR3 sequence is CASSLRDRGRLSAYEQYF. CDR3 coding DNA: TGTGCCAGCAGTCTCCGGGACAGGGGGCGCTTATCCGCCTACGAGCAGTACTTC.

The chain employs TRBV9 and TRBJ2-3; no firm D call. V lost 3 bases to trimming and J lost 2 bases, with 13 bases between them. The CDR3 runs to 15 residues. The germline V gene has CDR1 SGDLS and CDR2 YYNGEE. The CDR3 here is CASSAVAAPTDTQYF. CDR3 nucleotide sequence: TGTGCCAGCAGCGCCGTAGCAGCTCCCACAGATACGCAGTATTTT.

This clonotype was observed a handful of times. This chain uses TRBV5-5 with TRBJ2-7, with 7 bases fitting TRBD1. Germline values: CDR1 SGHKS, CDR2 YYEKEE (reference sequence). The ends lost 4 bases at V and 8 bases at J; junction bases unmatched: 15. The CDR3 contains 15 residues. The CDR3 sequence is CASSRGQGGVRKQYV. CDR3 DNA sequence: TGTGCCAGCAGCAGGGGGCAAGGGGGCGTACGAAAGCAGTACGTC.

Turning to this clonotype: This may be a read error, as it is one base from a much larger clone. The CDR3 DNA reads as TGCAGTGCTAGATCAGGGAATCATCCCCAGCATTTT. Translating it yields CSARSGNHPQHF. V gene TRBV20-1 combines with J gene TRBJ1-5, with D tentatively TRBD1 (5 bases). The CDR3 extends over 12 amino acids. Germline CDR1 reads DFQATT; CDR2 reads SNEGSKA (reference sequence).

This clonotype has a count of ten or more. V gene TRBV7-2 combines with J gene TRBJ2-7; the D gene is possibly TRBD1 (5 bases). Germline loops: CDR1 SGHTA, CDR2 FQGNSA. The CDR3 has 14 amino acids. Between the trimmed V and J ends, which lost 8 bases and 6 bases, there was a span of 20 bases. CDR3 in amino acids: CASSPTGQGTEQYV. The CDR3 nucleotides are TGTGCCAGCTCCCCCACGGGCCAGGGAACCGAGCAGTACGTC.

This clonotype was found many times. The DNA for the CDR3 is TGTGCCAGCAGCCCACAGGGGGCCGGGGAGCTGTTTTTT. This codes for CASSPQGAGELFF. The chain couples TRBV7-6 to TRBJ2-2, with 8 bases lining up with TRBD1. This CDR3 has 13 residues. Per the germline V gene, CDR1 is SGHVS and CDR2 is FNYEAQ. Trimming took 5 bases from V and 6 from J; bases not matched to a gene: 2.

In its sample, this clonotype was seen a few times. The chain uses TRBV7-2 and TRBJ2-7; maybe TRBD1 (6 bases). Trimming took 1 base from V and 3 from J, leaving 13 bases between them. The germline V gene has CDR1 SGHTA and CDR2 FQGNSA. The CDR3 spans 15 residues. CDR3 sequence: CASSLGGLGGYEQYV. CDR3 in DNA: TGTGCCAGCAGCTTAGGAGGGTTAGGGGGCTACGAGCAGTACGTC.

In DNA, the CDR3 is TGTGCCAGCAGCCCCCAGGGACCCGGGACTACAGGGCACACCGGGGAGCTGTTTTTT. It specifies CASSPQGPGTTGHTGELFF. V and J are TRBV3-1 and TRBJ2-2, with TRBD2 as a possible D gene (7 bases). The length of the CDR3 is 19 residues. V lost 4 bases to trimming and J lost 3 bases, with 24 bases between them. CDR1 and CDR2 from the germline V gene are LGHDT and YNNKEL (reference sequence).

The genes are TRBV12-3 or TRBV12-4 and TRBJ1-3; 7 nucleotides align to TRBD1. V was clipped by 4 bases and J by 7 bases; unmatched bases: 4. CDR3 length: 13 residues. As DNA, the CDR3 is TGTGCCAGCAGTTCATACAGGGGCAACACCATATATTTT. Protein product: CASSSYRGNTIYF.

In DNA form, the CDR3 reads TGCGCCAGCAGCTTCCTGGGACAGGGGAGTGATAAGTCGTTGGAGCAGTACTTC. Encoded protein: CASSFLGQGSDKSLEQYF. The chain is built from TRBV5-1 and TRBJ2-7; 10 nucleotides align to TRBD1. There are 18 residues in the CDR3. Per germline, CDR1 SGHRS and CDR2 YFSETQ. The J segment lost 7 bases and the V segment lost 2 bases, leaving 18 bases of the junction unmatched.

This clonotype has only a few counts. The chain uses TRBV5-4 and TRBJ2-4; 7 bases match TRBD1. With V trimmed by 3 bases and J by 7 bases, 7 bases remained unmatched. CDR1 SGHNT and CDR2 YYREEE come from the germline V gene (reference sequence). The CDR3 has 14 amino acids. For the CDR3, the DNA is TGTGCCAGCAGCTCGATGGGACAGAGGAACATTCAGTACTTC. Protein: CASSSMGQRNIQYF.

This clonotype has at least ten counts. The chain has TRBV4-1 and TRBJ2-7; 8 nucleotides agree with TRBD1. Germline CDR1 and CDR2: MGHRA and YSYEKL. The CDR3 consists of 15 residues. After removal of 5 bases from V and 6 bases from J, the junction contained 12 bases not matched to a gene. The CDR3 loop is CASSSRTGPLGEQYF. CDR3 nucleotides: TGCGCCAGCAGCTCACGGACAGGGCCGTTGGGCGAGCAGTACTTC.

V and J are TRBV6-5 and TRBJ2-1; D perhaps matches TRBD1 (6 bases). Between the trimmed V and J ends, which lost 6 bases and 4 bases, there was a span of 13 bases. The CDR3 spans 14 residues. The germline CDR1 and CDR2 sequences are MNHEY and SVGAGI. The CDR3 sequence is CASSGQPAYNEQFF. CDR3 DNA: TGTGCCAGCAGCGGACAGCCGGCGTACAATGAGCAGTTCTTC.

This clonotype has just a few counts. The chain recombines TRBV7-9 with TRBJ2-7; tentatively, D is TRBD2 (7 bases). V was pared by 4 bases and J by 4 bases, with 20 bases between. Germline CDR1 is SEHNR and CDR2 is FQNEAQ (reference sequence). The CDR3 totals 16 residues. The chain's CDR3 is CASSSLRAGALYEQYF. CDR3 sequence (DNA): TGTGCCAGCAGCTCCTTACGGGCGGGGGCATTGTACGAGCAGTACTTC.

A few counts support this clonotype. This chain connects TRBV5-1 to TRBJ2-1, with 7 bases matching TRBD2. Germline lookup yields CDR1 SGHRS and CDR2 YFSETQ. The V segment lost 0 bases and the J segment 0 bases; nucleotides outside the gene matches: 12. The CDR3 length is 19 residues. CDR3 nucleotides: TGCGCCAGCAGCTTGGCTCGCGGGGGAGACCCCTTCTCCTACAATGAGCAGTTCTTC. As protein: CASSLARGGDPFSYNEQFF.

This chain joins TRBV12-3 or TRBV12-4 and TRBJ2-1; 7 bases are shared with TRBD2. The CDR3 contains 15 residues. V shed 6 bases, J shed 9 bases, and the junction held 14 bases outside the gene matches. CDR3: CASRRLWGGYGEQFF. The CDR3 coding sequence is TGTGCCAGCAGGAGATTGTGGGGGGGGTACGGTGAGCAGTTCTTC.

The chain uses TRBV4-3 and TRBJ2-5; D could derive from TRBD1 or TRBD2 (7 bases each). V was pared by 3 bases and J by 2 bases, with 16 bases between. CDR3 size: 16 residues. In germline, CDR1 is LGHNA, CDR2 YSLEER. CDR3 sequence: CASSHVRGGTQETQYF. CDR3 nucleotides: TGCGCCAGCAGCCACGTCAGGGGGGGGACGCAAGAGACCCAGTACTTC.

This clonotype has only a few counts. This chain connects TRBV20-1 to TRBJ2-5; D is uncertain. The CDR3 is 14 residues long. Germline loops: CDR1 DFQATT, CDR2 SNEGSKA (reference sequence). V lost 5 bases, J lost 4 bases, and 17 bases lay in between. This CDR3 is CSAPVPLLSETQYF. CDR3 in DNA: TGCAGTGCTCCAGTGCCTCTTCTATCAGAGACCCAGTACTTC.

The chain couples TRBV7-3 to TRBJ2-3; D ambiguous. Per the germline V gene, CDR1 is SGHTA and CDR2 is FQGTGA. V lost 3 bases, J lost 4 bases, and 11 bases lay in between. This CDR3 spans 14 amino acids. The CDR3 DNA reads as TGTGCCAGCAGCTTTATGGGGTTCGCAGATACGCAGTATTTT. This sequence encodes CASSFMGFADTQYF.